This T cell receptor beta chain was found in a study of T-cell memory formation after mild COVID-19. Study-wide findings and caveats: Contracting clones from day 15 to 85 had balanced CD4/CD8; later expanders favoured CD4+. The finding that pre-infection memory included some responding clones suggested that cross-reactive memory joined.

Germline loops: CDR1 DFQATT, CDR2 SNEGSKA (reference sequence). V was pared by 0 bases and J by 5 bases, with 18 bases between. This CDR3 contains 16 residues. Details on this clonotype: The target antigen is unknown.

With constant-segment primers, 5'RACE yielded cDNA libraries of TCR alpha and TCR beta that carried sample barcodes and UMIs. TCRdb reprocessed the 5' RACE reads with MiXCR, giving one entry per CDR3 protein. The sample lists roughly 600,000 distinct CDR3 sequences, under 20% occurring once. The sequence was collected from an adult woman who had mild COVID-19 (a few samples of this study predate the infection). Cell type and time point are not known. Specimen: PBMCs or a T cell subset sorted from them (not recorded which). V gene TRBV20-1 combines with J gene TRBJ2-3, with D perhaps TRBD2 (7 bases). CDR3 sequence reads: CSARDPNGGQGDTQYF. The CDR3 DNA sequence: TGCAGTGCTAGAGATCCTAACGGGGGGCAAGGAGATACGCAGTATTTT.